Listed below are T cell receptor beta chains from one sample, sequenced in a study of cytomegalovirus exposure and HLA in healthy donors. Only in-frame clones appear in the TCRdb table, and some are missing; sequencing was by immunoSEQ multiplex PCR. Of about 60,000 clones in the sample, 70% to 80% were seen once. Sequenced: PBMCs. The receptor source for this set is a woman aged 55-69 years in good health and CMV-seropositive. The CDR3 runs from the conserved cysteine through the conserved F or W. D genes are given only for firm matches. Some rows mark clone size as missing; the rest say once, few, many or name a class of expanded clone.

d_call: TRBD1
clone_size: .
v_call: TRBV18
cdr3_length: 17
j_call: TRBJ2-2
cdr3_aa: CASSPSFAGGLAGELFF
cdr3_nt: TGTGCCAGCTCACCAAGCTTCGCAGGGGGCTTGGCCGGGGAGCTGTTTTTT

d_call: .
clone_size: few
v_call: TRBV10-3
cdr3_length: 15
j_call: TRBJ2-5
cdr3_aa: CAISGGPGEEETQYF
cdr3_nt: TGTGCCATCAGCGGGGGTCCGGGGGAGGAGGAGACCCAGTACTTC

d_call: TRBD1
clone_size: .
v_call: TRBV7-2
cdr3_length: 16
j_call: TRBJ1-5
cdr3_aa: CASSLYNRGPNQPQHF
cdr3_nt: TGTGCCAGCAGCTTATACAACAGGGGGCCGAATCAGCCCCAGCATTTT

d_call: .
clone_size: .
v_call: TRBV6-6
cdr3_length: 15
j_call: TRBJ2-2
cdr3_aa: CASSYGLRSAGELFF
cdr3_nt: TGTGCCAGCAGTTACGGTCTGCGGTCAGCCGGGGAGCTGTTTTTT

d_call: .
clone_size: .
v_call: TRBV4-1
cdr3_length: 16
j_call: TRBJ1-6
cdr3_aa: CASSPRGGAANSPLHF
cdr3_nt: TGCGCCAGCAGCCCCCGCGGAGGGGCAGCCAATTCACCCCTCCACTTT

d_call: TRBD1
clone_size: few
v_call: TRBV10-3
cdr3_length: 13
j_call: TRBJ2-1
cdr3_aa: CAISGVQGAEQFF
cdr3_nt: TGTGCCATCAGTGGGGTACAGGGGGCTGAGCAGTTCTTC

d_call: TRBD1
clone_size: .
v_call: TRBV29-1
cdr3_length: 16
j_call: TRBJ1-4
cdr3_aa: CSVAGQGARGREKLFF
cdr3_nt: TGCAGCGTCGCTGGACAGGGGGCGAGGGGTCGTGAAAAACTGTTTTTT

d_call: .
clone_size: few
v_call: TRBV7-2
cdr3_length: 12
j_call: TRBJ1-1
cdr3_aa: CASSSRAREAFF
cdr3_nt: TGTGCCAGCAGCTCCAGAGCTAGGGAAGCTTTCTTT

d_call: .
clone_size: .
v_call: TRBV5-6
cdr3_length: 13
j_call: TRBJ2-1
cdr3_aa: CASTPPRGNEQFF
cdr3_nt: TGTGCCAGCACGCCACCCCGGGGGAATGAGCAGTTCTTC

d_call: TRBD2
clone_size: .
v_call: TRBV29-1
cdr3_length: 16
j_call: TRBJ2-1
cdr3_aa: CSVMGIAGGKYNEQFF
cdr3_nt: TGCAGCGTTATGGGGATAGCGGGGGGGAAATACAATGAGCAGTTCTTC

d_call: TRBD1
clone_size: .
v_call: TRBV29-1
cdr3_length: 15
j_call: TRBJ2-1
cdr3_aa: CSARRGQGAKNEQFF
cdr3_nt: TGCAGCGCCCGCCGAGGACAGGGGGCTAAGAATGAGCAGTTCTTC

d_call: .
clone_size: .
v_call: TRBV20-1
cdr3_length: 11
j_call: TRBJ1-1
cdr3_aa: CSARPGTEAFF
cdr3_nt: TGCAGTGCTAGACCAGGGACTGAAGCTTTCTTT

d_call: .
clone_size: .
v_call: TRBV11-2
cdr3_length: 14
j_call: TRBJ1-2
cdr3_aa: CASSLEPGNYGYTF
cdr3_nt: TGTGCCAGCAGCTTAGAACCGGGGAACTATGGCTACACCTTC

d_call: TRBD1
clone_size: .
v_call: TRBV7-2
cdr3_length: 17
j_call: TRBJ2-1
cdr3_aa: CASSLVGPGQGRDEQFF
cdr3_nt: TGTGCCAGCAGCTTAGTAGGGCCGGGACAGGGGAGGGATGAGCAGTTCTTC